One and the same sample provided the 17 T cell receptor beta chains below, sequenced in a study of shared clonotypes between healthy human individuals. Produced via immunoSEQ multiplex PCR; TCRdb's table is partial and in-frame only. Of about 95,000 clones listed, less than 80% are singletons. Specimen: memory CD8+ T cells sorted from blood. Subset here: CD45RO+ cells pooled with CCR7-negative TemRA cells. These receptor sequences come from a man aged 25-40 years in good health.

This chain connects TRBV7-9 to TRBJ1-5; a possible D gene is TRBD1 (5 bases). Germline V gene lookup returns CDR1 SEHNR and CDR2 FQNEAQ (reference sequence). Trimming stripped 5 bases from V and 4 bases from J, with 21 bases between. The CDR3 runs to 17 residues. This chain's CDR3 is CASSAGPLAPRNQPQHF. CDR3 bases: TGTGCCAGCAGCGCGGGACCGCTAGCCCCCAGAAATCAGCCCCAGCATTTT.

The V call is TRBV29-1, the J call TRBJ2-1; 9 bases match TRBD2. The CDR3 contains 17 residues. Germline V lookup: CDR1 SQVTM, CDR2 ANQGSEA. With 5 bases clipped from V and 3 bases from J, the junction kept 14 bases outside the gene matches. CDR3 sequence (DNA): TGCAGCGTTCGGCAGCTTGGTAGCGGGAGCCACTACAATGAGCAGTTCTTC. Translated, it gives CSVRQLGSGSHYNEQFF.

This chain uses TRBV7-9 with TRBJ2-7; the D is unclear. Deletions cut 1 base from V and 3 bases from J, with 1 base between. Germline CDR1 and CDR2: SEHNR and FQNEAQ (reference sequence). The CDR3 extends over 11 amino acids. Here the CDR3 DNA reads TGTGCCAGCAGCTTAGACTACGAGCAGTACTTC. This encodes CASSLDYEQYF.

The chain is built from TRBV29-1 and TRBJ2-7; the D gene is possibly TRBD2 (5 bases). V was pared by 7 bases and J by 3 bases, with 16 bases between. Germline CDR1 reads SQVTM; CDR2 reads ANQGSEA. The CDR3 has 13 residues. CDR3 region: CSASRATDYEQYF. CDR3 coding DNA: TGCAGCGCTAGCCGGGCCACGGACTACGAGCAGTACTTC.

This chain connects TRBV29-1 to TRBJ2-5, with TRBD1 identical over 8 bases. CDR1 SQVTM and CDR2 ANQGSEA come from the germline V gene. The CDR3 extends over 13 amino acids. After removal of 3 bases from V and 5 bases from J, the junction contained 5 bases not matched to a gene. The CDR3 DNA reads as TGCAGCGTTGACCCAGGGGGCTGGGAGACCCAGTACTTC. It yields the protein CSVDPGGWETQYF. The entire variable domain, with the rest obtained from reference TRBV29-1 and TRBJ2-5, is as follows: SAVISQKPSRDICQRGTSLTIQCQVDSQVTMMFWYRQQPGQSLTLIATANQGSEATYESGFVIDKFPISRPNLTFSTLTVSNMSPEDSSIYLCSVDPGGWETQYFGPGTRLLVL.

The CDR3 DNA reads as TGCGCCAGCGGATGGAACACAGGGCAAGAGACCCAGTACTTC. It encodes CASGWNTGQETQYF. This sequence joins TRBV5-1 and TRBJ2-5, with D possibly matching TRBD1 (6 bases). Trimming took off 7 bases at V and 2 bases at J, with 15 bases between the two ends. Germline V gene sequence: CDR1 SGHRS, CDR2 YFSETQ. The CDR3 covers 14 residues.

This clone appeared a single time. The chain recombines TRBV7-2 with TRBJ2-5, with 8 bases lining up with TRBD2. CDR1 SGHTA and CDR2 FQGNSA come from the germline V gene. J gave up 5 bases and V 4 bases, and 9 bases lay outside the gene matches. The CDR3 loop spans 15 amino acids. The CDR3 DNA follows: TGTGCCAGCAGCTCCCGGACTAGCTTTGGGGAGACCCAGTACTTC. It is translated as CASSSRTSFGETQYF.

This clone appeared once. The CDR3 coding sequence is TGTGCCAGCAGCTTAGACGTCGGGGGTTGGGTGAACACTGAAGCTTTCTTT. Protein sequence: CASSLDVGGWVNTEAFF. The rearrangement joins TRBV7-9 to TRBJ1-1; TRBD1 is a possible D gene (5 bases). CDR1 is SEHNR and CDR2 is FQNEAQ in the germline V gene (reference sequence). There are 17 residues in the CDR3. V lost 1 base and J 0 bases, leaving 15 bases between the germline ends.

This sequence joins TRBV15 and TRBJ2-7; 8 bases are shared with TRBD2. V lost 3 bases to trimming and J lost 0 bases; unmatched junction nucleotides: 1. The length of the CDR3 is 14 residues. From germline, CDR1 is LNHNV and CDR2 YYDKDF (reference sequence). CDR3: CATSRSGSSYEQYF. The CDR3, as DNA: TGTGCCACCAGCAGGAGCGGGAGCTCCTACGAGCAGTACTTC.

This clone was counted once. A far larger clone is one base from this, pointing to a likely read error. The same CDR3 also results from other DNA sequences found in this sample. The chain is built from TRBV7-9 and TRBJ2-1; no clear D gene. The V and J ends lost 1 base and 13 bases respectively, with 11 bases between them. The CDR3 covers 12 residues. Germline-derived CDR1 and CDR2 are SEHNR and FQNEAQ (reference sequence). The CDR3 DNA reads as TGTGCCAGCAGCTTAGAGGGCACTTTACAGTTCTTC. It codes for CASSLEGTLQFF.

This chain links TRBV25-1 with TRBJ2-2; maybe TRBD1 (6 bases). The germline gives CDR1 MGHDK, CDR2 SYGVNS. Trimming took 3 bases from V and 1 from J, leaving 18 bases between them. The CDR3 spans 18 residues. The CDR3 region is CASSEPPTGYENTGELFF. The CDR3 DNA follows: TGTGCCAGCAGTGAGCCGCCTACAGGGTACGAGAACACCGGGGAGCTGTTTTTT.

This chain joins TRBV28 and TRBJ2-7; no firm D call. The CDR3 is 12 amino acids. Germline V gene lookup returns CDR1 MDHEN and CDR2 SYDVKM. V lost 5 bases and J lost 0, with 5 bases in between. CDR3 nucleotides: TGTGCCAGCAGTAGTTTCTCCTACGAGCAGTACTTC. As protein: CASSSFSYEQYF. Combining the CDR3 with reference TRBV28 and TRBJ2-7 gives the whole variable domain DVKVTQSSRYLVKRTGEKVFLECVQDMDHENMFWYRQDPGLGLRLIYFSYDVKMKEKGDIPEGYSVSREKKERFSLILESASTNQTSMYLCASSSFSYEQYFGPGTRLTVT.

This clone has just one count. The chain joins TRBV4-2 to TRBJ1-5; D is unclear. In germline, CDR1 is LGHNA, CDR2 YNFKEQ. Trimming left V 0 bases short and J 3 bases short, with 9 bases between. The CDR3 is 15 amino acids. The CDR3 protein is CASSQDRGDNQPQHF. Here the CDR3 DNA reads TGTGCCAGCAGCCAAGATCGGGGTGACAATCAGCCCCAGCATTTT.

J is TRBJ2-7 and V is TRBV4-1; the D call may be TRBD1 or TRBD2 (5 bases each). There are 14 residues in the CDR3. Germline values: CDR1 MGHRA, CDR2 YSYEKL. Trimming cost V 1 base and J 0 bases, with 7 bases left between them. Written as DNA, the CDR3 is TGCGCCAGCAGCCAAGGGGACCACTCCTACGAGCAGTACTTC. It is translated as CASSQGDHSYEQYF.

The chain uses TRBV9 and TRBJ1-4; D is unclear. This CDR3 is 15 amino acids long. Trimming removed 1 base at V and 5 bases at J, with 12 bases between. Germline assignment: CDR1 SGDLS and CDR2 YYNGEE. The CDR3 reads CASSVSGRGNEKLFF. The CDR3 nucleotides are TGTGCCAGCAGCGTATCAGGAAGAGGGAATGAAAAACTGTTTTTT. The whole variable domain, remainder taken from reference TRBV9 and TRBJ1-4, is DSGVTQTPKHLITATGQRVTLRCSPRSGDLSVYWYQQSLDQGLQFLIQYYNGEERAKGNILERFSAQQFPDLHSELNLSSLELGDSALYFCASSVSGRGNEKLFFGSGTQLSVL.

J is TRBJ2-6 and V is TRBV15; D gene unclear. Trimming left V 4 bases short and J 0 bases short, with 7 bases between. Per germline, CDR1 LNHNV and CDR2 YYDKDF (reference sequence). The CDR3 runs to 15 residues. The chain's CDR3 is CATSNRRSGANVLTF. The CDR3 coding sequence is TGTGCCACCAGCAATAGACGCTCTGGGGCCAACGTCCTGACTTTC.

The rearrangement uses TRBV11-2 and TRBJ2-1, with 8 positions matching TRBD2. This CDR3 region has 15 residues. V dropped 5 bases and J dropped 8; count of bases not matched to a gene: 11. Per the germline V gene, CDR1 is SGHAT and CDR2 is FQNNGV. In DNA, the CDR3 is TGTGCCAGCAGCCTGTTAAGCGGGAGTCTCGATGAGCAGTTCTTC. Translated, it gives CASSLLSGSLDEQFF.